A selection of T cell receptor beta chains follows, all from one sample in a study of OX40 agonist ivuxolimab in advanced cancers. Generated by immunoSEQ multiplex PCR, the TCRdb table keeps only in-frame clones and is missing some. The sample consists of about 76,000 clones, less than 90% of them appearing once. Sequenced material: CD4+ or CD8+ T cells sorted from blood, taken in a trial of the OX40 agonist ivuxolimab. The receptors were sampled from an adult with an advanced solid tumor such as melanoma, head and neck, liver or kidney cancer. Each CDR3 is given with its conserved first and last residue. A D gene is named only where the DNA matches it firmly. Clone size is given for some rows only: seen once, a few or many times, or a class if the clone is expanded.

v_gene	abundance	d_gene	j_gene	len	CDR3aa	CDR3nt
TRBV30	once	TRBD1	TRBJ1-2	14	CAWSIGQGLYGYTF	TGTGCCTGGAGTATTGGACAGGGCCTCTATGGCTACACCTTC
TRBV9	-	-	TRBJ1-1	16	CASSAKSQAINTEAFF	TGTGCCAGCAGCGCGAAATCACAGGCCATAAACACTGAAGCTTTCTTT
TRBV6-4	-	-	TRBJ2-3	16	CASSDRGTPSTDTQYF	TGTGCCAGCAGTGACCGTGGGACGCCTAGCACAGATACGCAGTATTTT
TRBV10-3	-	TRBD1	TRBJ1-2	13	CAIGGRGSYGYTF	TGTGCCATCGGAGGCAGGGGGAGCTATGGCTACACCTTC
TRBV18	-	-	TRBJ1-5	14	CASSPGQGNQPQHF	TGTGCCAGCTCACCAGGGCAGGGGAATCAGCCCCAGCATTTT
TRBV7-8	-	-	TRBJ2-5	15	CASSLGALSLETQYF	TGTGCCAGCAGCTTAGGGGCCCTCTCGTTAGAGACCCAGTACTTC
TRBV19	-	TRBD1	TRBJ1-6	17	CASNPGQGKMGNSPLHF	TGTGCCAGTAACCCGGGACAGGGGAAGATGGGGAATTCACCCCTCCACTTT
TRBV7-2	-	TRBD1	TRBJ2-7	12	CASSLAQGVQYF	TGTGCCAGCAGCTTAGCCCAGGGGGTCCAGTACTTC
TRBV11-2	-	-	TRBJ1-1	13	CASSQNQNTEAFF	TGTGCCAGCAGCCAAAACCAGAACACTGAAGCTTTCTTT
TRBV9	once	TRBD1	TRBJ1-3	16	CASSGGGAGGGNTIYF	TGTGCCAGCAGCGGCGGCGGGGCAGGGGGTGGAAACACCATATATTTT
TRBV5-1	-	-	TRBJ2-1	15	CASSSQGSSYNEQFF	TGCGCCAGCAGCTCGCAGGGTAGCTCCTACAATGAGCAGTTCTTC
TRBV30	-	-	TRBJ2-3	15	CAWSGTPGGIDTQYF	TGTGCCTGGAGTGGTACTCCTGGCGGCATAGATACGCAGTATTTT
TRBV5-1	-	TRBD1	TRBJ1-2	16	CASSLEGQGANYGYTF	TGCGCCAGCAGCTTGGAGGGACAGGGGGCCAACTATGGCTACACCTTC
TRBV19	-	-	TRBJ1-2	13	CASSNRGLYGYTF	TGTGCCAGTAGTAACCGCGGCCTCTATGGCTACACCTTC
TRBV30	-	TRBD2	TRBJ2-3	19	CAWSPDSWTSPMGTDTQYF	TGTGCCTGGAGCCCTGACAGTTGGACTAGCCCCATGGGCACAGATACGCAGTATTTT
TRBV25-1	-	-	TRBJ1-6	13	CASSQQFNSPLHF	TGTGCCAGCAGCCAACAGTTTAATTCACCCCTCCACTTT
TRBV18	-	TRBD1	TRBJ1-5	15	CASSPADRGDQPQHF	TGTGCCAGCTCACCCGCAGACAGGGGCGATCAGCCCCAGCATTTT
TRBV5-4	-	TRBD2	TRBJ2-3	16	CASSSGRERGPETQYF	TGTGCCAGCAGCTCAGGGAGGGAGCGGGGGCCCGAGACGCAGTATTTT
TRBV2	-	-	TRBJ1-2	14	CASSESNREYGYTF	TGTGCCAGCAGTGAGTCCAACAGGGAGTATGGCTACACCTTC
TRBV7-2	-	TRBD1	TRBJ1-2	16	CASSQDRSHFNYGYTF	TGTGCCAGCAGCCAGGACAGGAGTCACTTTAACTATGGCTACACCTTC
TRBV7-2	-	-	TRBJ1-4	14	CASSDGPRQEKLFF	TGTGCCAGCAGCGACGGCCCTCGGCAGGAAAAACTGTTTTTT
TRBV18	few	-	TRBJ2-4	13	CASPDGTKNIQYF	TGTGCCAGCCCAGATGGAACCAAAAACATTCAGTACTTC
TRBV19	-	TRBD1	TRBJ1-3	14	CASKGQGYGNTIYF	TGTGCCAGTAAGGGACAGGGATACGGAAACACCATATATTTT
TRBV4-3	-	-	TRBJ1-4	15	CASSQDPRVDEKLFF	TGCGCCAGCAGCCAAGATCCCAGGGTGGACGAAAAACTGTTTTTT
TRBV5-1	-	-	TRBJ2-6	17	CASSPDSGSSGANVLTF	TGCGCCAGCAGCCCGGACTCAGGGAGTTCAGGGGCCAACGTCCTGACTTTC
TRBV7-2	-	-	TRBJ1-6	17	CASSPGPTSSYNSPLHF	TGTGCCAGCAGCCCGGGACCCACTAGCTCCTATAATTCACCCCTCCACTTT
TRBV7-9	-	-	TRBJ1-3	13	CASSLKGGNTIYF	TGTGCCAGCAGCTTAAAGGGTGGAAACACCATATATTTT
TRBV29-1	-	-	TRBJ1-5	14	CSVDWGYPRQPQHF	TGCAGCGTTGACTGGGGGTACCCCCGGCAGCCCCAGCATTTT
TRBV7-9	-	TRBD1	TRBJ1-2	14	CASSYRTGGIGYTF	TGTGCCAGCAGCTACCGGACAGGGGGCATTGGCTACACCTTC
TRBV7-2	-	-	TRBJ2-1	11	CASSLVREQFF	TGTGCCAGCAGCTTGGTGCGCGAGCAGTTCTTC
TRBV5-6	-	TRBD1	TRBJ2-2	15	CASSLGTENTGELFF	TGTGCCAGCAGCCTAGGGACAGAGAACACCGGGGAGCTGTTTTTT
TRBV14	-	-	TRBJ2-1	13	CASSYGIYNEQFF	TGTGCCAGCAGCTATGGGATCTACAATGAGCAGTTCTTC